This passage covers 25 T cell receptor beta chains from one sample sequenced in a study of cytomegalovirus exposure and HLA in healthy donors. The PCR used 60 Vbeta and 13 Jbeta primers. Libraries were prepared by immunoSEQ multiplex PCR; TCRdb keeps only in-frame clonotypes and omits some of them. The sample holds about 160,000 clones, over 70% seen once. What was sequenced was PBMCs. The receptors come from a woman aged 18-29 years in good health and CMV-seronegative.

The chain uses TRBV29-1 and TRBJ2-2; TRBD1 matches at 8 bases. The CDR3 length is 14 residues. The germline gives CDR1 SQVTM, CDR2 ANQGSEA. Germline trimming cut 6 bases from V and 6 bases from J; bases unmatched to any gene: 9. The CDR3: CSVRTGSEAGELFF. The DNA of the CDR3 is TGCAGCGTGAGGACAGGGTCGGAGGCCGGGGAGCTGTTTTTT.

The genes are TRBV11-3 and TRBJ1-2, with 8 bases aligning to TRBD1. The CDR3 extends over 14 amino acids. The V segment lost 3 bases and the J segment 5 bases; nucleotides outside the gene matches: 5. Germline assignment: CDR1 SGHNT and CDR2 YENEEA. CDR3 coding DNA: TGTGCCAGCAGCTTCGACAGGGGATGGTATGGCTACACCTTC. It encodes CASSFDRGWYGYTF.

This clone was detected only a few times. Other DNA sequences in the sample encode the same CDR3. The chain links TRBV28 to TRBJ2-4, with unresolved D. The CDR3 has 18 residues. The V end lost 1 base, the J end lost 6 bases, and 22 bases lay between the germline ends. The V gene's germline CDR1 is MDHEN and CDR2 SYDVKM. The CDR3 is CASSLSVLGVRRRNIQYF. CDR3 DNA: TGTGCCAGCAGTTTATCGGTTCTAGGCGTGCGGCGGAGAAACATTCAGTACTTC.

This clone was seen a handful of times. The chain employs TRBV6-5 and TRBJ1-4; D remains ambiguous. Trimming shortened V by 6 bases and J by 0 bases, and 11 bases separated the two germline ends. This CDR3 spans 15 amino acids. CDR1 and CDR2 from the germline V gene are MNHEY and SVGAGI. The CDR3 nucleotides are TGTGCCAGCAGGGAAACAGCCGCAACTAATGAAAAACTGTTTTTT. Amino acids: CASRETAATNEKLFF.

This clone is a singleton in its sample. The rearrangement links TRBV6-5 to TRBJ2-1; the match to TRBD1 covers 7 bases. V lost 4 bases, J lost 9 bases, and 3 bases stayed unmatched. In germline, CDR1 is MNHEY, CDR2 SVGAGI. There are 12 residues in the CDR3. CDR3 sequence (DNA): TGTGCCAGCAGTTCCCGACAGGGTGAGCAGTTCTTC. It yields the protein CASSSRQGEQFF.

The J gene is TRBJ1-1, the V gene TRBV12-5; D not resolved. V was clipped by 2 bases and J by 6 bases, with 13 bases between them. The germline V gene encodes CDR1 LGHNT and CDR2 FRNRAP. The CDR3 runs 14 residues. The chain's CDR3 is CASGLPPQTAEAFF. The DNA of the CDR3 is TGTGCTAGTGGTTTGCCGCCCCAAACAGCTGAAGCTTTCTTT.

This chain joins TRBV30 and TRBJ1-5, with D possibly matching TRBD1 (5 bases). V dropped 5 bases and J dropped 4 bases, with 15 bases sitting between them. This CDR3 region has 14 residues. CDR1 and CDR2 (germline): GTSNPN, SVGIG (reference sequence). For the CDR3, the DNA is TGTGCCTGGGGTTCAGGGATTTTTAATCAGCCCCAGCATTTT. It encodes CAWGSGIFNQPQHF. Variable domain in full (rest from reference TRBV30 and TRBJ1-5): SQTIHQWPATLVQPVGSPLSLECTVEGTSNPNLYWYRQAAGRGLQLLFYSVGIGQISSEVPQNLSASRPQDRQFILSSKKLLLSDSGFYLCAWGSGIFNQPQHFGDGTRLSIL.

Note on this clone: At one end, the junction sequence differs from germline, possibly due to a read error. The chain links TRBV6-1 to TRBJ2-6, with D possibly matching TRBD1 (5 bases). The CDR3 has 16 amino acids. Germline V gene sequence: CDR1 MNHNS, CDR2 SASEGT. Here the CDR3 DNA reads TGTGCCAGCAGTGAAGTTCGGAGCTCTGGGGCCAACGGCCTGACTTTC. Its protein product is CASSEVRSSGANGLTF.

This chain links TRBV30 with TRBJ2-7, with 10 bases fitting TRBD2. Germline V gives CDR1 GTSNPN, CDR2 SVGIG (reference sequence). This CDR3 is built from 15 residues. V shed 4 bases, J shed 6 bases, and the junction held 12 bases outside the gene matches. CDR3 sequence: CAWTPAGGLSSEQYF. CDR3 sequence (DNA): TGTGCCTGGACCCCAGCGGGGGGGCTAAGTAGCGAGCAGTACTTC.

The chain carries TRBV2 and TRBJ2-7, with a possible D match to TRBD1 (5 bases). The V end was cut by 5 bases, the J end by 4 bases, with 21 bases between. The CDR3 contains 16 residues. Germline V lookup: CDR1 SNHLY, CDR2 FYNNEI. The CDR3 nucleotides read TGTGCCAGCAGTACAGGTTCAGGAACGATTAAGTACGAGCAGTACTTC. It translates to CASSTGSGTIKYEQYF. The entire variable domain, with the rest obtained from reference TRBV2 and TRBJ2-7, is as follows: EPEVTQTPSHQVTQMGQEVILRCVPISNHLYFYWYRQILGQKVEFLVSFYNNEISEKSEIFDDQFSVERPDGSNFTLKIRSTKLEDSAMYFCASSTGSGTIKYEQYFGPGTRLTVT.

This chain links TRBV5-6 with TRBJ2-7; a possible D gene is TRBD2 (6 bases). The CDR3 spans 13 residues. Trimming stripped 3 bases from V and 2 bases from J, with 9 bases between. From germline, CDR1 is SGHDT and CDR2 YYEEEE. CDR3 residues: CASSYGGTYEQYF. In DNA, the CDR3 is TGTGCCAGCAGCTACGGGGGTACCTACGAGCAGTACTTC.

V gene TRBV19 combines with J gene TRBJ1-5; D uncertain. V gave up 5 bases and J gave up 5 bases, with 19 bases separating them. The CDR3 sequence is 16 residues long. Germline CDR1 reads LNHDA; CDR2 reads SQIVND (reference sequence). The CDR3 DNA is TGTGCCAGTAGTCCTCGCCTTACGCGGAGTTATCAGCCCCAGCATTTT. It specifies CASSPRLTRSYQPQHF.

This chain uses TRBV5-1 with TRBJ2-7; 10 bases agree with TRBD1. The CDR3 runs to 16 residues. CDR1 is SGHRS, CDR2 YFSETQ, per germline. Trimming took 2 bases from V and 1 from J; bases not matched to a gene: 6. The DNA of the CDR3 is TGCGCCAGCAGCTTACGGACAGGGGGTAATTCCTACGAGCAGTACTTC. This encodes CASSLRTGGNSYEQYF.

The chain carries TRBV6-5 and TRBJ1-3, with TRBD1 identical over 7 bases. The junction had 5 bases not matched to a gene; V was cut back by 5 bases and J by 1 base. CDR3 length: 15 amino acids. CDR1 is MNHEY, CDR2 SVGAGI, per germline. CDR3 residues: CASSADRVSGNTIYF. The CDR3 bases are TGTGCCAGCAGTGCCGACAGGGTTTCTGGAAACACCATATATTTT.

This chain joins TRBV5-4 and TRBJ1-1; 8 bases are a match to TRBD1. This CDR3 is 14 amino acids long. Germline values: CDR1 SGHNT, CDR2 YYREEE (reference sequence). J lost 4 bases, V lost 3 bases, and 5 bases had no gene match. The CDR3 loop reads CASSSGQGVTEAFF. CDR3 bases: TGTGCCAGCAGCTCTGGACAGGGAGTCACTGAAGCTTTCTTT. Full variable domain (rest looked up from reference TRBV5-4 and TRBJ1-1): ETGVTQSPTHLIKTRGQQVTLRCSSQSGHNTVSWYQQALGQGPQFIFQYYREEENGRGNFPPRFSGLQFPNYSSELNVNALELDDSALYLCASSSGQGVTEAFFGQGTRLTVV.

The V gene is TRBV5-6, the J gene TRBJ1-1; no clear D. The CDR3 sequence is 14 residues long. Germline V gene lookup returns CDR1 SGHDT and CDR2 YYEEEE. Trimming removed 3 bases from V and 3 bases from J, with 12 bases in between. The CDR3 DNA reads as TGTGCCAGCAGCTCTACTGACTGGTACACTGAAGCTTTCTTT. Translated: CASSSTDWYTEAFF.

Only a few counts were recorded for this clone. The chain joins TRBV25-1 to TRBJ1-4; 8 bases align to TRBD1. Trimming took 4 bases from V and 7 from J; bases not matched to a gene: 8. Per germline, CDR1 MGHDK and CDR2 SYGVNS. The CDR3 loop spans 15 amino acids. The CDR3 protein is CASSAGQGLAEKLFF. The DNA for the CDR3 is TGTGCCAGCAGTGCTGGACAGGGTCTGGCTGAAAAACTGTTTTTT.

V usage is TRBV5-6 and J usage is TRBJ2-7; a possible D gene is TRBD2 (6 bases). Trimming stripped 2 bases from V and 6 bases from J, with 12 bases between. The CDR3 is 13 amino acids. Looked up from germline, CDR1 is SGHDT and CDR2 is YYEEEE. As DNA, the CDR3 is TGTGCCAGCAGCTTTACGGGGACTCCCGAGCAGTACTTC. This translates into CASSFTGTPEQYF.

The CDR3, as DNA: TGCGCCAGCAGCAACGGGGGATCAGATTACGAGCAGTACTTC. As protein: CASSNGGSDYEQYF. The V gene is TRBV5-1, the J gene TRBJ2-7, with D possibly TRBD2 on 6 matching bases. This CDR3 contains 14 residues. Trimming cost V 4 bases and J 4 bases, with 15 bases left between them. Germline-derived CDR1 and CDR2 are SGHRS and YFSETQ.

The chain uses TRBV7-6 and TRBJ2-3; 8 bases match TRBD2. Germline CDR1 SGHVS, CDR2 FNYEAQ. The CDR3 covers 17 residues. With 8 bases clipped from V and 0 bases from J, the junction kept 13 bases outside the gene matches. CDR3 in amino acids: CASARPRRGASTDTQYF. In nucleotides, the CDR3 is TGTGCCAGCGCCCGCCCTAGGCGGGGGGCTAGCACAGATACGCAGTATTTT.

V gene TRBV9 combines with J gene TRBJ1-4; 9 bases map to TRBD1. Germline V gene lookup returns CDR1 SGDLS and CDR2 YYNGEE. V shed 4 bases, J shed 4 bases, and the junction held 5 bases outside the gene matches. The CDR3 loop spans 15 amino acids. DNA of the CDR3: TGTGCCAGCAGCTCCCCGGGACAGGGTAATGAAAAACTGTTTTTT. Translation: CASSSPGQGNEKLFF.

J is TRBJ2-5 and V is TRBV7-2; 11 bases agree with TRBD2. The CDR3 has 16 residues. In germline, CDR1 is SGHTA, CDR2 FQGNSA. V lost 6 bases, J lost 3 bases, and 9 bases stayed unmatched. CDR3 sequence (DNA): TGTGCCAGCAGTCACCAGGGGGGACTAGCGGAAGAGACCCAGTACTTC. Amino acid sequence: CASSHQGGLAEETQYF.

V usage is TRBV5-1 and J usage is TRBJ2-7; 7 nucleotides line up with TRBD1. The trim removed 4 bases at V and 6 bases at J, leaving 10 bases unmatched. Germline CDR1 is SGHRS and CDR2 is YFSETQ. The CDR3 sequence is 14 residues long. CDR3: CASSDPGTVGEQYF. CDR3 bases: TGCGCCAGCAGCGATCCGGGGACAGTTGGCGAGCAGTACTTC.

The chain links TRBV6-1 to TRBJ2-7; a possible D gene is TRBD2 (5 bases). There are 13 residues in the CDR3. The ends were cut back, 11 bases at V and 0 bases at J, with 14 bases in the middle. The germline V gene has CDR1 MNHNS and CDR2 SASEGT. The CDR3 nucleotides read TGTGCCGCTACCCGCCGGGGCTCCTACGAGCAGTACTTC. Protein sequence: CAATRRGSYEQYF.

This sequence joins TRBV28 and TRBJ1-3; possibly TRBD1 for D (6 bases). The ends were cut back, 2 bases at V and 2 bases at J, with 10 bases in the middle. Per germline, CDR1 MDHEN and CDR2 SYDVKM. CDR3 length: 15 residues. CDR3: CASSLTGTPGNTIYF. The CDR3 region has the DNA TGTGCCAGCAGTTTAACTGGGACACCTGGAAACACCATATATTTT.